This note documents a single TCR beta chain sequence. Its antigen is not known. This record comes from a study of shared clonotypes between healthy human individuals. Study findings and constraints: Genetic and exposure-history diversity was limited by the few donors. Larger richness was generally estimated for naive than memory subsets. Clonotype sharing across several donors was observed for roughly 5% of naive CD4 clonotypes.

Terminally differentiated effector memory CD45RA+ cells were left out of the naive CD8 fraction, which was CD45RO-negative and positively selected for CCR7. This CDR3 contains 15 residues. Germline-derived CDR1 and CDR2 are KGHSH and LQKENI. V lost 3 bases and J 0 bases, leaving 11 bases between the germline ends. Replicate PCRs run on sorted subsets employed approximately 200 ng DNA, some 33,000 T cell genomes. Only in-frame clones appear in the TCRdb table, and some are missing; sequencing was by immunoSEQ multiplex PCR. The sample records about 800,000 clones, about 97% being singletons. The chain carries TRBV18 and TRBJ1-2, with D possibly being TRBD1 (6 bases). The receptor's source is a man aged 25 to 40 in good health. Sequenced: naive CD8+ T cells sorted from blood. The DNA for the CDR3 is TGTGCCAGCTCACCCCCGGCAGGGGCTAACTATGGCTACACCTTC. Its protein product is CASSPPAGANYGYTF.